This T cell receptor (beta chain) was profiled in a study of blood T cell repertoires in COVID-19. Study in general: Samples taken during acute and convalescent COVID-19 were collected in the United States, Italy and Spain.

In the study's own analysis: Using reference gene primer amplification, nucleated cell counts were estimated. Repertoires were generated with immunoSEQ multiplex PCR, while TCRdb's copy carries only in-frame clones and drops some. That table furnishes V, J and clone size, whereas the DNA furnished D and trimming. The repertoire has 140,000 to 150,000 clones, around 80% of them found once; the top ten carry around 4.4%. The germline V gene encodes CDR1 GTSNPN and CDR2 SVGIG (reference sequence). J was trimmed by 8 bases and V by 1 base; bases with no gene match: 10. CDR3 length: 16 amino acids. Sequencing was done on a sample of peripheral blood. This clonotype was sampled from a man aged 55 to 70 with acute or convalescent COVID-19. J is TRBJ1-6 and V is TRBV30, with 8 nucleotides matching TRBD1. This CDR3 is CAWSARTGTGYSPLHF. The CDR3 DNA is TGTGCCTGGAGTGCTAGAACCGGGACAGGATATTCACCCCTCCACTTT.